Below are 8 T cell receptor beta chains sequenced from a single sample in a study of T cell clones after liver transplantation. The data were produced by immunoSEQ multiplex PCR, yet TCRdb's version contains in-frame clones alone and is incomplete. The repertoire includes some 50,000 clones, 60% to 80% of them detected once, and around 9.7% sits in the top ten. The source was CD4+ T cells from blood, collected at the 22-month timepoint. These receptors were taken from a human patient who received a liver transplant. Some T cells here may be from the graft donor.

The sample holds a few counts of this clone. The chain joins TRBV19 to TRBJ1-2, with a possible D match to TRBD1 (6 bases). The germline CDR1 and CDR2 sequences are LNHDA and SQIVND (reference sequence). Trimming took off 5 bases at V and 5 bases at J, with 9 bases between the two ends. The CDR3 extends over 12 amino acids. Written as DNA, the CDR3 is TGTGCCAGTAGTGCAGGACAGTATGGCTACACCTTC. Its translation: CASSAGQYGYTF.

A note on this clone: Other DNA sequences in the sample encode the same CDR3. This sequence joins TRBV9 and TRBJ2-5; 8 nucleotides line up with TRBD2. V lost 0 bases to trimming and J lost 2 bases; unmatched junction nucleotides: 0. The CDR3 is made up of 14 amino acids. Germline V lookup: CDR1 SGDLS, CDR2 YYNGEE. CDR3 protein: CASSVAGGQETQYF. DNA for the CDR3: TGTGCCAGCAGCGTAGCGGGGGGGCAAGAGACCCAGTACTTC. The complete variable domain, with remaining parts taken from reference TRBV9 and TRBJ2-5, reads DSGVTQTPKHLITATGQRVTLRCSPRSGDLSVYWYQQSLDQGLQFLIQYYNGEERAKGNILERFSAQQFPDLHSELNLSSLELGDSALYFCASSVAGGQETQYFGPGTRLLVL.

The chain couples TRBV7-8 to TRBJ1-5, with TRBD1 identical over 11 bases. CDR3 length equals 13 residues. The V gene's germline CDR1 is SGHVS and CDR2 FQNEAQ. The junction had 3 bases not matched to a gene; V was cut back by 3 bases and J by 11 bases. The CDR3 loop reads CASSLGQGVAQHF. The CDR3 bases are TGTGCCAGCAGCTTGGGACAGGGGGTAGCCCAGCATTTT.

CDR3 region: CASSIGRNQETQYF. For the CDR3, the DNA is TGTGCCAGTAGTATCGGCAGGAACCAAGAGACCCAGTACTTC. V usage is TRBV19 and J usage is TRBJ2-5, with D unclear. Germline lookup yields CDR1 LNHDA and CDR2 SQIVND (reference sequence). This CDR3 comprises 14 residues. V lost 3 bases and J lost 0, with 8 bases in between.

This clone was recorded a few times. CDR3 region: CASSFRVPGANVLTF. For the CDR3, the DNA is TGTGCCAGCAGCTTCCGGGTGCCTGGGGCCAACGTCCTGACTTTC. V is TRBV7-8 and J is TRBJ2-6; no definite D call. The CDR3 covers 15 residues. Germline V gene sequence: CDR1 SGHVS, CDR2 FQNEAQ. The V gene lost 3 bases and the J gene lost 2 bases, with 8 bases spanning the gap. Filled out from reference TRBV7-8 and TRBJ2-6, the complete variable domain reads GAGVSQSPRYKVAKRGQDVALRCDPISGHVSLFWYQQALGQGPEFLTYFQNEAQLDKSGLPSDRFFAERPEGSVSTLKIQRTQQEDSAVYLCASSFRVPGANVLTFGAGSRLTVL.

The rearrangement links TRBV19 to TRBJ1-5; 9 bases match TRBD1. Per the germline V gene, CDR1 is LNHDA and CDR2 is SQIVND (reference sequence). This CDR3 contains 17 residues. Trimming removed 6 bases from V and 2 bases from J; junction bases left unmatched: 11. This CDR3 is CASREGQGKDRNQPQHF. CDR3 sequence (DNA): TGTGCCAGTAGGGAAGGACAGGGGAAGGATCGCAATCAGCCCCAGCATTTT.

The chain links TRBV7-9 to TRBJ1-5; 12 nucleotides match TRBD1. J lost 7 bases, V lost 5 bases, and 6 bases had no gene match. Germline lookup yields CDR1 SEHNR and CDR2 FQNEAQ (reference sequence). The CDR3 sequence is 15 residues long. The CDR3 reads CASSTGQGALQPQHF. The DNA for the CDR3 is TGTGCCAGCAGCACGGGACAGGGGGCTTTACAGCCCCAGCATTTT.

The chain employs TRBV28 and TRBJ1-1; 8 bases are a match to TRBD1. The length of the CDR3 is 15 residues. Losses at the gene ends were 5 bases for V and 0 bases for J; bases not matched to a gene: 5. Germline values: CDR1 MDHEN, CDR2 SYDVKM. CDR3 sequence: CASSTRTGMNTEAFF. The CDR3 DNA reads as TGTGCCAGCAGTACGAGGACAGGGATGAACACTGAAGCTTTCTTT. Combining the CDR3 with reference TRBV28 and TRBJ1-1 gives the whole variable domain DVKVTQSSRYLVKRTGEKVFLECVQDMDHENMFWYRQDPGLGLRLIYFSYDVKMKEKGDIPEGYSVSREKKERFSLILESASTNQTSMYLCASSTRTGMNTEAFFGQGTRLTVV.